This TCR beta chain originates from a study of blood T cell repertoires in COVID-19. Some clones are missing from TCRdb's copy, which holds only in-frame ones; the method was immunoSEQ multiplex PCR. The repertoire holds about 59,000 clones, with more than 65% as singletons. The CDR3 is 12 residues long. Trimming stripped 4 bases from V and 12 bases from J, with 13 bases between. The V gene's germline CDR1 is SGHRS and CDR2 YFSETQ. The chain joins TRBV5-1 to TRBJ1-4; perhaps TRBD1 as D (5 bases). Sequenced sample: peripheral blood. This TCR was sampled from a woman between 70 and 85 years old with acute or convalescent COVID-19. The CDR3 sequence: CASSNVDRELFF. The CDR3 bases are TGCGCCAGCAGCAACGTTGACAGAGAACTGTTTTTT.